There are a few counts of the clone carrying this TCR beta chain. Its target is unknown. The CDR3 loop spans 17 amino acids. The germline gives CDR1 SGHRS, CDR2 YFSETQ. This entry belongs to a study of cytomegalovirus exposure and HLA in healthy donors. Researchers ran the PCR with 60 Vbeta and 13 Jbeta primers. The method was immunoSEQ multiplex PCR; TCRdb's version includes in-frame clones alone and lacks a portion of them. The sample lists about 85,000 clones, roughly three fifths occurring once. Overall study findings and caveats: Later analysis identified a missense DCLRE1C variant that was linked to TCR beta V- and J-gene trimming.

The TCR comes from a man aged 30 to 45 in good health and CMV-seronegative. The sequenced sample consisted of PBMCs. The chain carries TRBV5-1 and TRBJ2-5; 11 nucleotides match TRBD2. The J call could be wrong; TRBJ2-7 is a better fit for the DNA end. DNA for the CDR3: TGCGCCAGCAGCTTGGCCCCTAGCGGGGGGAACTCCTACGAGCAGTACTTC. It specifies CASSLAPSGGNSYEQYF.